This T cell receptor (beta chain) was identified in a study of cytomegalovirus exposure and HLA in healthy donors. Details on this clone: Its target is unknown.

Vbeta (60) and Jbeta (13) primers were used in the PCR. In the original analysis: An analysis that came later counted tens of millions of unique TCR beta chains, approximately 9.9 million shared. Assay: immunoSEQ multiplex PCR; the TCRdb copy retains only in-frame clones and omits some. The V and J calls and clone size are taken from that table; D and trimming were inferred from the DNA. The data contain 150,000 or so clones, about 85% of them seen just once; the ten biggest clones take up roughly 2.1%. General study results and limits: An analysis that came later showed most CMV-associated TCR beta chains appearing HLA-restricted.

The TCR originated in a man younger than 35 in good health and CMV-seropositive. Sequencing was done on a sample of PBMCs.

CDR3 nucleotides: TGTGCCAGCAGCTCCACAGTGGGCTATGGCTACACCTTC. Translation gives CASSSTVGYGYTF. The chain combines TRBV7-9 with TRBJ1-2; D gene ambiguous. The CDR3 is made up of 13 amino acids. CDR1 is SEHNR, CDR2 FQNEAQ, per germline (reference sequence). Trimming removed 4 bases from V and 4 bases from J, with 10 bases in between.